This T cell receptor beta chain appears in the sequencing data of a study of shared clonotypes between healthy human individuals (dated by TCRdb to about 2020). As for the study more broadly: A few men and a couple of women, aged 18 to 49 years, made up the cohort. For each donor, three plates each were used for CD4 naive and CD4 memory, two plates were used for CD8 naive, and one plate was used for CD8 memory. The study deeply sequenced blood TCR repertoires of five healthy adults to estimate repertoire size and the extent of clonotype sharing between individuals. To increase sequencing depth and limit assay-specific biases, TCR repertoire library preparation and sequencing were carried out by different laboratories using diverse techniques. Leukapheresis yielded between about 0.85 and 10 billion PBMCs per donor. Points the paper makes about the study in general: The genetic and exposure-history diversity represented was limited by the small number of donors. Compared with non-shared clonotypes, clonotypes shared by all four sorted-subset donors had higher generation probabilities. Across a few donors, approximately 5% of naive CD4, approximately 3.5% of naive CD8, 2% to 2.5% of memory CD4, and over 0.35% of memory CD8 clonotypes were shared. Naive subsets generally had larger estimated clonotype richness than memory subsets did. Based on pairwise subsampling, the degree of clonotype sharing among donors was expected to be affected by sequencing depth. Incomplete sequencing was indicated by rarefaction of sorted-subset datasets, despite the large sequencing depth. Sampling was limited to blood, and TCR repertoires in tissue likely differ from TCR repertoires in blood.

TCR CDR3 regions were amplified from genomic DNA by multiplex PCR using the deep immunoSEQ assay. For each cell subset, the extracted genomic DNA was distributed evenly across all wells of several immunoSEQ 96-well plates, and each plate served as one replicate. Each replicate PCR for sorted subsets received around 200 ng genomic DNA, equal to some 32,000 T cell genomes. The purified libraries were quantified using a Qubit 3.0 fluorometer, sized with a Bioanalyzer 2100, and then quantified again using the KAPA Library Quantification kit. Each immunoSEQ 96-well plate was sequenced on its own single-read 150-cycle Illumina NextSeq 550 flow cell. In the authors' own workflow: Because the immunoSEQ output included only junctional sequences and no quality scores, the filtering could not be the same as the filtering used for full-length reads. To assign V/J genes and CDR3, sequences were annotated using PyIR, a Python wrapper for IgBLAST v1.9, with IMGT germline references. Reads were filtered out if the reads had weak V/J assignments (E-value above 1e-6), no CDR3, stop codons, out-of-frame junctions, or ambiguous translated residues. A V3J clonotype was defined by an identical inferred V gene, J gene, and CDR3 amino acid sequence. The percentage overlap between two repertoires was calculated by dividing the number of shared unique clonotypes by the size of the smaller repertoire. Three approaches were used to assess repertoire richness: RTK rarefaction, the Chao1 estimator, and Recon v2.1 estimates of unobserved clonotypes. OLGA was used to compute generation probabilities for all TCRbeta clonotypes that the gDNA method yielded from a handful of donors. The table comes from immuneACCESS by way of TCRdb, which keeps in-frame sequences with V and J called. Part of the clones is missing from these tables; in studies checked, under half for an unresolved V gene and the rest for unknown reasons. The V and J calls and clone size were taken over from that table, and D and trimming were inferred from the DNA. The sample table records fewer than 1 million clones; 96% of these occur just once. Approximately 0.2% of the sample lies in the top ten.

For the CD8 naive samples, CD45RO-negative cells were positively selected for CCR7, yielding a CD45RA+CCR7+ population from which TemRA cells were excluded. The donors were healthy, HIV-negative adults who had no recently reported acute infections or vaccinations. Every donor was a Caucasian adult residing in Nashville, Tennessee, USA. After blood collection by leukapheresis, PBMCs were isolated using Ficoll-Histopaque density gradient centrifugation and then cryopreserved in the vapor phase of liquid nitrogen. Purity and quantity of every magnetically sorted T cell population were checked by analytical flow cytometry. Genomic DNA was isolated from each sorted fraction and quantified by UV absorbance on a Nanodrop 2000c. About this clone: Its target antigen remains unknown. No qualities accompany the bases; no much larger clone lies one base away.

V is cut by 4 bases and J by 6 bases, and the space between the germline ends is 13 bases. From cysteine to phenylalanine, the CDR3 is 13 amino acids long. Only the CDR3 DNA stays, 39 bases, in frame from base 1. CDR1 SQVTM and CDR2 ANQGSEA are derived from the germline V gene. Here the chain combines TRBV29-1 and TRBJ2-1, with the D gene not confidently named. This receptor was obtained from a young man in good health. Sequencing input: naive CD8+ T cells sorted from blood. The meaning of the sample's cell subset or site label: CD45RA+CCR7+. The nucleotide sequence reads TGCAGCGTTGTAGGTTCGGTATCCAATGAGCAGTTCTTC. Translated, it gives CSVVGSVSNEQFF.